The sequence of this TCR beta chain was determined in a study of T cell responses to AZD1222 COVID-19 vaccine. V was cut by 4 bases and J by 3 bases, with 13 bases left in between. From germline, CDR1 is LNHDA and CDR2 SQIVND (reference sequence). There are 15 residues in the CDR3. The table came from immunoSEQ multiplex PCR; TCRdb's copy has only in-frame clones and leaves some out. The table has 110,000 to 150,000 clones, 85% to 90% seen once. The V call is TRBV19, the J call TRBJ1-5; D gene unclear. The origin of this receptor is an adult in good health. The sample was peripheral blood, taken on day 0 of AZD1222 vaccination. For the CDR3, the DNA is TGTGCCAGTAGTACCGAAAGGGCGTCCAATCAGCCCCAGCATTTT. Translating it yields CASSTERASNQPQHF.